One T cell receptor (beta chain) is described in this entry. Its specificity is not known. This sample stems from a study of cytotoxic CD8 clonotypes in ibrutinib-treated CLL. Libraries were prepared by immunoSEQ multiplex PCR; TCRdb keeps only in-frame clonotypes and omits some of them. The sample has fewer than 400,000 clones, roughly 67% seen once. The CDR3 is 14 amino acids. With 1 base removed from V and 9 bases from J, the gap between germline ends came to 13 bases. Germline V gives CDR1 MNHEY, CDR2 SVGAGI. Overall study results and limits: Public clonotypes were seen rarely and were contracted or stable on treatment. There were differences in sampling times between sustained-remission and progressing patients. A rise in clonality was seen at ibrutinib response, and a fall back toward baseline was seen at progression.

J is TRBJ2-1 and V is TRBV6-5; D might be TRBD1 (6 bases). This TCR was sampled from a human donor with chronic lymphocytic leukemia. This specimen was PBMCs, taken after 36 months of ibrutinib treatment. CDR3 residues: CASSYFVRGGEQFF. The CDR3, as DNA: TGTGCCAGCAGTTACTTCGTCAGGGGCGGTGAGCAGTTCTTC.